This T cell receptor (beta chain) was sequenced in a study of T cells after yellow fever vaccination. The study's findings and limits: CD4 and CD8 compartments shared a small share of clonotypes, likely from convergent recombination. There was a possibility that FACS-sorted repertoires contained abundant clonotypes contaminating from the bulk population. The study found a weaker secondary response that peaked faster, day 5 versus 15.

The germline V and J ends were trimmed by 3 bases and 3 bases, with 8 bases remaining between them. The germline V gene has CDR1 SGHTA and CDR2 FQGNSA. The CDR3 contains 14 residues. 5'RACE template switching generated TCR cDNA, adding a universal primer site and UMIs. Using its own MiXCR run on the 5' RACE reads, TCRdb lists one record per CDR3 protein. Of 300,000 to 450,000 distinct CDR3 sequences in the sample, 6.2% were seen once. This clonotype was picked up a small number of times. Its specificity is not known. The receptor was derived from a man aged 30-40 years who received the YFV17D yellow fever vaccine. V gene TRBV7-2 combines with J gene TRBJ2-2, with unresolved D. Sequenced here: PBMCs, sampled 5 days after the yellow fever booster vaccination. The CDR3, as DNA: TGTGCCAGCAGCTTGGCATTTGACACCGGGGAGCTGTTTTTT. This encodes CASSLAFDTGELFF.